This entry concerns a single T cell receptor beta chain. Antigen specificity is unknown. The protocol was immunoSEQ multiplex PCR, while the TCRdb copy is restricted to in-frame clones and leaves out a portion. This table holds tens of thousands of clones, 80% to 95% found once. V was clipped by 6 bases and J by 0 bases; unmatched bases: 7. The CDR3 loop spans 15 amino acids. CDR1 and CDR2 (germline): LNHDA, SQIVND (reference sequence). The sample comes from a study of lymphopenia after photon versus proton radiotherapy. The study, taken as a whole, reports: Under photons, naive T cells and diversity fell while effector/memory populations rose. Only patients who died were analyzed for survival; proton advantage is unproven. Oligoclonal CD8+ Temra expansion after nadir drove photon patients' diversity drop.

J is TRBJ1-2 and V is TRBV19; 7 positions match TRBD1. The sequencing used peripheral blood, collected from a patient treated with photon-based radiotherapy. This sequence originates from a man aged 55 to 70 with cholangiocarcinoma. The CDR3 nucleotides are TGTGCCAGTAGATTTACGACAGGGCCTAACTATGGCTACACCTTC. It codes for CASRFTTGPNYGYTF.